This passage covers 25 T cell receptor beta chains from one sample sequenced in a study of T cells in Graves' hyperthyroidism and ophthalmopathy. The investigators amplified TCR beta CDR3 regions from RNA transcripts. With the HTBI primer set, the TCR CDR3 went through a first round of RT-PCR. From the multiplex PCR reads, TCRdb called clonotypes with MiXCR, one entry per CDR3 protein. Among almost 600,000 distinct CDR3 sequences, roughly 13% were seen once, and the ten largest hold more than 4.5%. What was sequenced was blood. The origin of the receptors is a woman in her 30s with Graves' hyperthyroidism that later progressed to Graves' ophthalmopathy.

This clonotype was recorded many times. This chain joins TRBV28 and TRBJ1-2; weak D call: TRBD1 (5 bases). The V end lost 7 bases, the J end lost 7 bases, and 10 bases lay between the germline ends. CDR1 and CDR2 (germline): MDHEN, SYDVKM. This CDR3 has 11 amino acids. The CDR3: CASKTVSGYTF. CDR3 DNA: TGTGCCAGCAAGACAGTATCTGGCTACACCTTC.

This clonotype was counted ten times or more. The rearrangement uses TRBV27 and TRBJ1-1, with D uncertain. Trimming took 5 bases from V and 3 from J, leaving 13 bases between them. Germline V gene data show CDR1 as MNHEY and CDR2 as SMNVEV (reference sequence). The CDR3 covers 14 residues. The CDR3 bases are TGTGCCAGCAGTCTCCGGGGAGTGTACACTGAAGCTTTCTTT. Translation gives CASSLRGVYTEAFF.

At least ten counts were recorded for this clonotype. The chain links TRBV12-3 or TRBV12-4 to TRBJ2-1; D perhaps matches TRBD2 (7 bases). This CDR3 spans 15 amino acids. Trimming removed 5 bases at V and 8 bases at J, with 19 bases between. CDR3 protein: CASSEGGGSRDEQFF. CDR3 nucleotides: TGTGCCAGCAGTGAAGGGGGGGGAAGTAGGGATGAGCAGTTCTTC.

This clonotype was detected many times. The chain joins TRBV6-1 to TRBJ1-6; possible D gene TRBD1, 6 bases. The CDR3 totals 15 residues. V was shortened by 6 bases and J by 4 bases, with 13 bases between the two germline ends. Germline CDR1 reads MNHNS; CDR2 reads SASEGT. DNA of the CDR3: TGTGCCAGCAGACCCCGGACAGATTATAATTCACCCCTCCACTTT. The encoded protein is CASRPRTDYNSPLHF.

This clonotype was seen a few times. CDR3: CASTSGLAGMGTGELFF. CDR3 DNA: TGTGCCAGCACCTCGGGACTAGCGGGAATGGGCACCGGGGAGCTGTTTTTT. V is TRBV12-3 or TRBV12-4 and J is TRBJ2-2; 13 bases align to TRBD2. The V segment lost 7 bases and the J segment 4 bases; nucleotides outside the gene matches: 9. The CDR3 is made up of 17 amino acids.

Many counts were recorded for this clonotype. CDR3 nucleotides: TGTGCCAGCAGCCAAGAACTAGCGGACGAGCAGTACTTC. Its protein product is CASSQELADEQYF. The genes are TRBV14 and TRBJ2-7; the match to TRBD2 covers 8 bases. This CDR3 is 13 amino acids long. Unmatched junction bases numbered 0, after V lost 0 bases and J lost 5 bases. CDR1 and CDR2 from the germline V gene are SGHDN and FVKESK.

This clonotype has just a few counts. The J gene is TRBJ2-7, the V gene TRBV20-1; D remains unclear. The CDR3 length is 15 residues. Germline lookup yields CDR1 DFQATT and CDR2 SNEGSKA (reference sequence). Between the trimmed V and J ends, which lost 0 bases and 12 bases, there was a span of 24 bases. The CDR3 spells CSARDDGQALLRGYF. The CDR3 bases are TGCAGTGCTAGAGATGATGGGCAGGCTCTTTTACGAGGGTACTTC.

A note on this clonotype: An end of the junction differs from the germline gene, which may be a read error. The V gene is TRBV28, the J gene TRBJ1-2, with 9 positions matching TRBD1. The germline V gene encodes CDR1 MDHEN and CDR2 SYDVKM. This CDR3 has 13 amino acids. In DNA, the CDR3 is TGTGCCAGCAATTTACAGGGGGCGAGTGGCTACACCTTC. It encodes CASNLQGASGYTF.

The chain is built from TRBV10-3 and TRBJ1-1; TRBD1 agrees at 8 bases. The CDR3 has 14 residues. Germline-derived CDR1 and CDR2 are ENHRY and SYGVKD. The V gene end was trimmed by 6 bases and the J gene end by 2 bases; junction bases not matched to a gene: 5. The CDR3 sequence: CAIRGTGGNTEAFF. CDR3 in DNA: TGTGCCATCAGGGGGACAGGAGGCAACACTGAAGCTTTCTTT.

This chain joins TRBV6-1 and TRBJ1-1, with D perhaps TRBD1 (6 bases). The germline V gene has CDR1 MNHNS and CDR2 SASEGT. The CDR3 length is 14 residues. Trimming left V 7 bases short and J 4 bases short, with 16 bases between. The CDR3 DNA reads TGTGCCAGCAATCAACAGGGCGGGAGCACTGAAGCTTTCTTT. Translated: CASNQQGGSTEAFF.

This clonotype appeared many times. The chain has TRBV27 and TRBJ1-2, with D tentatively TRBD1 (6 bases). CDR1 and CDR2 from the germline V gene are MNHEY and SMNVEV (reference sequence). The CDR3 has 13 residues. The V gene lost 10 bases and the J gene lost 3 bases, with 15 bases spanning the gap. The CDR3 DNA is TGTGCCACCTGCGGCAGGGGTGACTATGGCTACACCTTC. It yields the protein CATCGRGDYGYTF.

The V and J genes are TRBV12-3 or TRBV12-4 and TRBJ2-7; 13 bases match TRBD2. V trimming: 6 bases; J trimming: 7 bases; junction bases outside the gene matches: 9. This CDR3 spans 15 amino acids. The CDR3 DNA follows: TGTGCCAGCAGACCCCGACTAGCGGGAGGTTTTGAGCAGTACTTC. Protein sequence: CASRPRLAGGFEQYF.

This clonotype showed up just a few times. The chain has TRBV27 and TRBJ1-5; 7 nucleotides agree with TRBD1. This CDR3 is built from 15 residues. Germline CDR1 is MNHEY and CDR2 is SMNVEV (reference sequence). The junction had 5 bases not matched to a gene; V was cut back by 6 bases and J by 0 bases. The CDR3 is CASSSGTVSNQPQHF. The CDR3, as DNA: TGTGCCAGCAGCTCCGGGACAGTTAGCAATCAGCCCCAGCATTTT.

This clonotype occurred a few times. This chain joins TRBV4-3 and TRBJ2-3, with TRBD2 identical over 13 bases. CDR1 and CDR2 from the germline V gene are LGHNA and YSLEER. The V gene end was trimmed by 4 bases and the J gene end by 2 bases; junction bases not matched to a gene: 3. The CDR3 contains 16 residues. DNA of the CDR3: TGCGCCAGCAGCCGACTAGCGGGAGGATCCACAGATACGCAGTATTTT. Amino acid sequence: CASSRLAGGSTDTQYF.

V usage is TRBV24-1 and J usage is TRBJ2-6, with a tentative D call TRBD1 (6 bases). Trimming removed 1 base at V and 3 bases at J, with 12 bases between. The CDR3 length is 17 residues. Germline V CDR1 and CDR2: KGHDR, SFDVKD. CDR3 region: CATSDLPTGNGANVLTF. The CDR3 DNA reads as TGTGCCACCAGTGATTTACCCACAGGGAATGGGGCCAACGTCCTGACTTTC.

A note on this clonotype: A much larger clone differs by one base, so this may be a read error. The chain recombines TRBV3-1 with TRBJ1-4, with no clear D. The CDR3 is 17 amino acids. Germline values: CDR1 LGHDT, CDR2 YNNKEL (reference sequence). DNA of the CDR3: TGTGCCAGCAGCCAAGTGTCTGGAACAACAACTAATGCAAAACTGTTTTTT. Encoded protein: CASSQVSGTTTNAKLFF.

At least ten counts were recorded for this clonotype. The genes are TRBV13 and TRBJ2-7; D is undetermined. Germline-derived CDR1 and CDR2 are PRHDT and FYEKMQ (reference sequence). The CDR3 is made up of 12 amino acids. Trimming took off 3 bases at V and 6 bases at J, with 9 bases between the two ends. CDR3 coding DNA: TGTGCCAGCAGCTTGTCAGGCCCCGAGCAGTACTTC. Amino acids: CASSLSGPEQYF.

This clonotype was picked up many times. The CDR3 loop is CASSLPFQSYEQYF. The CDR3 DNA sequence: TGTGCCAGCAGTTTACCCTTTCAATCCTACGAGCAGTACTTC. The J gene is TRBJ2-7, the V gene TRBV28; D is ambiguous. Trimming shortened V by 2 bases and J by 1 base, and 9 bases separated the two germline ends. CDR3 size: 14 residues. Looked up from germline, CDR1 is MDHEN and CDR2 is SYDVKM.

At least ten counts were recorded for this clonotype. The CDR3 spells CASSARLAGDRTDTQYF. CDR3 nucleotide sequence: TGTGCCAGCAGCGCCCGACTAGCGGGAGACCGCACAGATACGCAGTATTTT. The chain links TRBV7-3 to TRBJ2-3, with 12 bases aligning to TRBD2. Germline V gene data show CDR1 as SGHTA and CDR2 as FQGTGA. J was trimmed by 1 base and V by 5 bases; bases with no gene match: 7. The CDR3 is 17 amino acids.

This clonotype was detected ten times or more. V usage is TRBV6-2 or TRBV6-3 and J usage is TRBJ2-5; a weak D match, TRBD1 (6 bases). V lost 4 bases, J lost 2 bases, and 17 bases lay in between. The CDR3 has 16 residues. Looked up from germline, CDR1 is MNHEY and CDR2 is SVGEGT. The CDR3 nucleotides read TGTGCCAGCAGTTCATTCATGGACAGATTTCAAGAGACCCAGTACTTC. Translation: CASSSFMDRFQETQYF.

This clonotype was picked up many times. V is TRBV28 and J is TRBJ2-7, with 8 bases matching TRBD2. The CDR3 has 14 amino acids. Trimming took 6 bases from V and 7 from J; bases not matched to a gene: 11. In germline, CDR1 is MDHEN, CDR2 SYDVKM. CDR3 in amino acids: CASRQAGELREQYF. CDR3 in DNA: TGTGCCAGCAGGCAAGCGGGAGAGTTGAGAGAGCAGTACTTC.

This sequence joins TRBV6-1 and TRBJ1-5; D is undetermined. The CDR3 is made up of 14 amino acids. Germline V CDR1 and CDR2: MNHNS, SASEGT. V shed 6 bases and J shed 3 bases, with 12 bases lying between them. The CDR3 region is CASRPPGFNQPQHF. In DNA form, the CDR3 reads TGTGCCAGCAGGCCCCCCGGTTTCAATCAGCCCCAGCATTTT.

This clonotype was detected only a few times. The chain uses TRBV27 and TRBJ2-1, with D maybe TRBD2 (6 bases). This CDR3 has 15 amino acids. From germline, CDR1 is MNHEY and CDR2 SMNVEV (reference sequence). V gave up 5 bases and J gave up 6 bases, with 17 bases separating them. The CDR3 DNA follows: TGTGCCAGCAGTGGCGGACTGGGCGGGGCCAATGAGCAGTTCTTC. As protein: CASSGGLGGANEQFF.

This clonotype was counted ten times or more. V is TRBV3-1 and J is TRBJ2-1; no firm D call. Deletions cut 0 bases from V and 9 bases from J, with 15 bases between. This CDR3 is 15 amino acids long. Germline loops: CDR1 LGHDT, CDR2 YNNKEL (reference sequence). DNA for the CDR3: TGTGCCAGCAGCCAAGATAACGGGCCCTCGGGTGAGCAGTTCTTC. Its translation: CASSQDNGPSGEQFF.

This clonotype was recorded a few times. The chain carries TRBV4-1 and TRBJ1-4, with D unclear. From germline, CDR1 is MGHRA and CDR2 YSYEKL. The CDR3 is 16 residues long. Trimming stripped 0 bases from V and 5 bases from J, with 13 bases between. DNA of the CDR3: TGCGCCAGCAGCCAAGATTGGCACAGCGGGAATGAAAAACTGTTTTTT. It encodes CASSQDWHSGNEKLFF.